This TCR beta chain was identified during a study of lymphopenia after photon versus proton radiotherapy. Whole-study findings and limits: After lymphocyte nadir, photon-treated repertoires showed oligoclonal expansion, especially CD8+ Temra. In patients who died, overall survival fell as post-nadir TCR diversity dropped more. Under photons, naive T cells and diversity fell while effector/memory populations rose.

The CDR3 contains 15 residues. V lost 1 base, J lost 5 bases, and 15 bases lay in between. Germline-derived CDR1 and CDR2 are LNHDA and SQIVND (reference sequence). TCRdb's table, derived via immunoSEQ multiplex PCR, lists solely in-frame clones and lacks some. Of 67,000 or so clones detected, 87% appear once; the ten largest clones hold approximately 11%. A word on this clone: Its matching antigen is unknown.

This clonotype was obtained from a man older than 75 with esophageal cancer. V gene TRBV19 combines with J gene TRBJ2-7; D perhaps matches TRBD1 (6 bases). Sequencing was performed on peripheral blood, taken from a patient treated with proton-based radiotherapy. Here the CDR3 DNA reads TGTGCCAGTAGTATAGTGGCAGGGGACCTCCACGAGCAGTACTTC. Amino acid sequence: CASSIVAGDLHEQYF. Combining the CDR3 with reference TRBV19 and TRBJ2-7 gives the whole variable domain DGGITQSPKYLFRKEGQNVTLSCEQNLNHDAMYWYRQDPGQGLRLIYYSQIVNDFQKGDIAEGYSVSREKKESFPLTVTSAQKNPTAFYLCASSIVAGDLHEQYFGPGTRLTVT.